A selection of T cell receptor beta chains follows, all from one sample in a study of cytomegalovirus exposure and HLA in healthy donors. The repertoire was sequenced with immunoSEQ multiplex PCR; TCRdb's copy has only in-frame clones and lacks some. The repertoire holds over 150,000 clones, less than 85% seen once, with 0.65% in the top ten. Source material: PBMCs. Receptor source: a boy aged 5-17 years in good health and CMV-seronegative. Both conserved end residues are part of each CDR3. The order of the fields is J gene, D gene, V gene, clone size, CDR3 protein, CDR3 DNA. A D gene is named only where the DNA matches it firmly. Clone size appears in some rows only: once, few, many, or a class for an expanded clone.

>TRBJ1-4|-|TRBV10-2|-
CASSLGNPGEKLFF
TGCGCCAGCAGTTTGGGCAATCCAGGGGAAAAACTGTTTTTT
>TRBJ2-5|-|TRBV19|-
CASSLGAGETQYF
TGTGCCAGTAGTCTGGGGGCCGGGGAGACCCAGTACTTC
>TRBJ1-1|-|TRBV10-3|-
CAISGVRTASSSTEAFF
TGTGCCATCAGTGGTGTCAGGACAGCCTCTTCGAGCACTGAAGCTTTCTTT
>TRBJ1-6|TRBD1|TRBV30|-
CAWSEGQRTTLHF
TGTGCCTGGAGTGAGGGACAGCGGACGACCCTCCACTTT
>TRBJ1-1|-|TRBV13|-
CASSLGRPSTEAFF
TGTGCCAGCAGCTTAGGACGTCCTAGCACTGAAGCTTTCTTT
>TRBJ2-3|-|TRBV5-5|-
CASSERLRTITDTQYF
TGTGCCAGCAGCGAACGACTACGTACGATTACAGATACGCAGTATTTT
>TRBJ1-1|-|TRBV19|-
CASSITQLNTEAFF
TGTGCCAGTAGTATAACACAGTTAAACACTGAAGCTTTCTTT
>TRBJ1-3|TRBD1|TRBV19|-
CASDDRGFENTIYF
TGTGCCAGTGACGACAGGGGGTTCGAAAACACCATATATTTT
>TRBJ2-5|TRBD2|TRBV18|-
CASSPSGLAVQETQYF
TGTGCCAGCTCACCATCTGGACTAGCGGTACAAGAGACCCAGTACTTC
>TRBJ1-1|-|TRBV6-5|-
CASSLGASQNTEAFF
TGTGCCAGCAGTTTGGGGGCCAGTCAGAACACTGAAGCTTTCTTT
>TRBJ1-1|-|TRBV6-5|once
CASARTAIRNTEAFF
TGTGCCAGCGCCCGGACAGCTATTCGGAACACTGAAGCTTTCTTT
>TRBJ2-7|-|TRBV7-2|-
CASSLTRAVEQYF
TGTGCCAGCAGCTTAACTAGGGCGGTCGAGCAGTACTTC
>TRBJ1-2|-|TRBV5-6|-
CASSPDIRANYGYTF
TGTGCCAGCAGTCCCGACATTCGAGCTAACTATGGCTACACCTTC
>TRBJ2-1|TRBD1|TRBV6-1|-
CASSVHGQGSYNEQFF
TGTGCCAGCAGTGTACATGGACAGGGGTCCTACAATGAGCAGTTCTTC
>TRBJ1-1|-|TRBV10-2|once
CASSESGSRFGAFF
TGCGCCAGCAGTGAGTCCGGGAGCCGGTTTGGAGCTTTCTTT
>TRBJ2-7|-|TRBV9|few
CASSDRPQVGEQYF
TGTGCCAGCAGCGATCGACCCCAGGTGGGCGAGCAGTACTTC
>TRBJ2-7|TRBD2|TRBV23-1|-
CASPCTGTKAYEQYF
TGCGCCAGCCCCTGCACCGGGACTAAGGCCTACGAGCAGTACTTC
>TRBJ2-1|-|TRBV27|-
CASSSLVLSGNEQFF
TGTGCCAGCAGTTCTTTGGTACTCTCCGGGAATGAGCAGTTCTTC
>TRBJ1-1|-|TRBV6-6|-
CASRQRGDAGGTEAFF
TGTGCCAGCAGGCAGCGGGGGGATGCAGGAGGCACTGAAGCTTTCTTT
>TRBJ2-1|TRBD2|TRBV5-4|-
CASSHGPLAGGAYNEQFF
TGTGCCAGCAGCCACGGCCCACTAGCGGGGGGCGCCTACAATGAGCAGTTCTTC
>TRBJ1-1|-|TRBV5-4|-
CASSLAGRVGTFF
TGTGCCAGCAGCTTGGCCGGCAGGGTTGGAACTTTCTTT
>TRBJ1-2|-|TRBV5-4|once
CASSLPPSGRYGYTF
TGTGCCAGCAGCTTACCCCCGTCAGGGAGGTATGGCTACACCTTC
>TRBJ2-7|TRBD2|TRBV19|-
CASSTGRDRLAEQYF
TGTGCCAGTAGTACAGGGAGGGACCGTCTTGCCGAGCAGTACTTC
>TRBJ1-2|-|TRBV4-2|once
CASSQEISPLAYGYTF
TGTGCCAGCAGCCAAGAAATAAGTCCCCTGGCCTATGGCTACACCTTC
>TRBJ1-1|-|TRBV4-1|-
CASSQRGQNTEAFF
TGCGCCAGCAGCCAAAGAGGGCAGAACACTGAAGCTTTCTTT
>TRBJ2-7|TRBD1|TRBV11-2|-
CASSDNRGASYEQYF
TGTGCCAGCAGCGACAACAGGGGGGCGTCCTACGAGCAGTACTTC
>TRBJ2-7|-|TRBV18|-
CASSLQARGLYSTYEQYF
TGTGCCAGCTCACTGCAAGCTAGGGGCCTATACTCCACCTACGAGCAGTACTTC
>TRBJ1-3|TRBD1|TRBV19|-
CASSMEGQSGNTIYF
TGTGCCAGTAGTATGGAGGGACAGTCTGGAAACACCATATATTTT
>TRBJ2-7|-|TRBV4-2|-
CASSQDGGLTYEQYF
TGTGCCAGCAGCCAAGATGGAGGGCTAACCTACGAGCAGTACTTC
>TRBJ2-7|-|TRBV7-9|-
CASSLWEAQFESEQYF
TGTGCCAGCAGCTTATGGGAGGCCCAATTCGAGTCAGAGCAGTACTTC
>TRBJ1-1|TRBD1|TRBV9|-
CASSASPGGLTEAFF
TGTGCCAGCAGCGCCTCACCAGGGGGCCTCACTGAAGCTTTCTTT
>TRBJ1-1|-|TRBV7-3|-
CASRPGIGRGTEAFF
TGTGCCAGCAGGCCAGGAATTGGTCGGGGGACTGAAGCTTTCTTT
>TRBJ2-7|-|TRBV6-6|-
CASSRVAYEQYF
TGTGCCAGCAGCAGGGTGGCCTACGAGCAGTACTTC
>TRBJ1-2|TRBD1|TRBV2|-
CASRIFRQGDYGYTF
TGTGCCAGCAGGATATTTAGACAGGGGGACTATGGCTACACCTTC
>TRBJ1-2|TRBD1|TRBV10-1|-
CASSSNRGGGYTF
TGCGCCAGCAGTTCTAACAGGGGGGGAGGCTACACCTTC
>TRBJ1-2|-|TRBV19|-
CASSIVGSYGYTF
TGTGCCAGTAGTATAGTCGGTTCCTATGGCTACACCTTC
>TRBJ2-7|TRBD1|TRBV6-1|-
CASSGPTGEAYEQYF
TGTGCCAGCAGTGGCCCGACAGGGGAAGCCTACGAGCAGTACTTC
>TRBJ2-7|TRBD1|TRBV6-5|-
CASSWAGTGAYEQYF
TGTGCCAGCAGTTGGGCCGGGACAGGGGCTTACGAGCAGTACTTC
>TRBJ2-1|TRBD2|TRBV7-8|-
CASSLGLAENNEQFF
TGTGCCAGCAGCCTGGGACTAGCGGAAAACAATGAGCAGTTCTTC
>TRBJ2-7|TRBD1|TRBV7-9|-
CASRGQGLDEQYF
TGTGCCAGCAGGGGACAGGGTTTGGATGAGCAGTACTTC
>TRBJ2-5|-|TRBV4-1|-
CASSHSSGGAQETQYF
TGCGCCAGCAGCCATAGCTCCGGAGGGGCCCAAGAGACCCAGTACTTC